This T cell receptor beta chain was identified during a study of shared clonotypes between healthy human individuals (dated by TCRdb to about 2020). Looking at the study overall: A couple of women and a few men aged 18 to 49 years were included in the cohort. Different laboratories and diverse techniques were used to prepare libraries and sequence TCR repertoires, to increase sequencing depth and limit assay-specific biases. Each donor's leukapheresis produced roughly between roughly 0.9 and 9 billion PBMCs. For each donor, three plates each were used for CD4 naive and CD4 memory, two plates were used for CD8 naive, and one plate was used for CD8 memory. To estimate repertoire size and how much clonotypes are shared between individuals, the study performed deep sequencing of blood TCR repertoires from roughly five healthy adults.

Reading from cysteine to phenylalanine, the CDR3 counts 16 amino acids. Solely the CDR3 DNA is kept, with 48 bases framed from the first base. V and J are truncated by 2 bases and 4 bases respectively, leaving an intervening sequence of 14 bases. Based on the germline V gene (reference sequence), the CDR1 and CDR2 sequences are MNHNY and SVGAGI. What the work shows at the level of the full study, not this receptor alone: Sharing across several donors was observed for approximately 4.6% of naive CD4, around 3.5% of naive CD8, over 2% of memory CD4, and about 0.4% of memory CD8 clonotypes. Pairwise subsampling indicated that sequencing depth was expected to affect the degree of clonotype sharing among donors. Incomplete sequencing was indicated by rarefaction of sorted-subset datasets, despite the large sequencing depth. Because the study included only a small number of donors, the genetic and exposure-history diversity represented was limited. Only blood was sampled, and tissue TCR repertoires likely differ from those in blood. Estimated clonotype richness was generally larger for naive than for memory subsets. Compared with non-shared clonotypes, clonotypes shared by all four sorted-subset donors had higher generation probabilities.

Donors were healthy HIV-negative adults with no recently reported acute infections or vaccinations. Every donor was a Caucasian adult living in Nashville, Tennessee, USA. CD4+ T cells were enriched through magnetic negative selection, after which naive cells were positively selected on CD45RA and the remaining negative fraction served as the memory subset. Blood was collected by leukapheresis, and PBMCs were isolated by Ficoll-Histopaque density gradient centrifugation and then cryopreserved in liquid nitrogen vapor phase. Analytical flow cytometry was used to check the purity and quantity of each magnetically sorted T cell population. Genomic DNA was isolated from every sorted fraction and measured by UV absorbance on a Nanodrop 2000c. Using the deep immunoSEQ assay, TCR CDR3 regions were amplified from genomic DNA by multiplex PCR. Genomic DNA extracted from each cell subset was distributed evenly over all wells of several immunoSEQ 96-well plates, and each plate served as one replicate. Each replicate PCR for sorted subsets received about 180 ng genomic DNA, equal to roughly 33,000 T cell genomes. Purified libraries were measured with a Qubit 3.0 fluorometer, size-checked on a Bioanalyzer 2100, and measured again with the KAPA Library Quantification kit. Each immunoSEQ 96-well plate was sequenced on its own single-read 150-cycle Illumina NextSeq 550 flow cell. In the authors' own workflow: Because the immunoSEQ output held only junctional sequences and lacked quality scores, the filtering could not match the filtering applied to full-length reads. To assign V/J genes and CDR3, sequences were annotated using PyIR, a Python wrapper for IgBLAST v1.9, with IMGT germline references. Reads were filtered out if the reads had weak V/J assignments (E-value above 1e-6), no CDR3, stop codons, out-of-frame junctions, or ambiguous translated residues. A V3J clonotype was defined by an identical inferred V gene, J gene, and CDR3 amino acid sequence. Percentage overlap between repertoires was calculated by dividing the number of shared unique clonotypes by the size of the smaller repertoire. Three approaches were used to assess repertoire richness: RTK rarefaction, the Chao1 estimator, and Recon v2.1 estimates of unobserved clonotypes. OLGA was used to compute generation probabilities for all TCRbeta clonotypes that the gDNA method yielded from a handful of donors. TCRdb provides this immuneACCESS table in a form limited to in-frame rearrangements. Some clones are lacking; in checked studies, under half of them reflect an unresolved V gene, and why the rest are absent is not known. V, J and clone size are those of that table, while D and trimming were read from the DNA. Within this sample are approximately 980,000 clones, with over 60% of them counted one time only. The ten largest clonotypes hold around 1.4% of the sample.

Worth noting for this clone: What this receptor recognizes is not known. Per-nucleotide qualities are absent, and no much larger clonotype sits a single base away.

The sequence joins TRBV6-6 to TRBJ1-4; TRBD1 is perhaps the D gene, given 6 matching bases. Sequenced material: memory CD4+ T cells sorted from blood. This specimen's cell subset or site label, per the study, means: CD45RA-negative fraction. The TCR originated in a man between 18 and 35 years old in good health. The DNA is as follows: TGTGCCAGCAGTTACCTCGGGGGGCGGGGTAATGAAAAACTGTTTTTT. It encodes CASSYLGGRGNEKLFF.